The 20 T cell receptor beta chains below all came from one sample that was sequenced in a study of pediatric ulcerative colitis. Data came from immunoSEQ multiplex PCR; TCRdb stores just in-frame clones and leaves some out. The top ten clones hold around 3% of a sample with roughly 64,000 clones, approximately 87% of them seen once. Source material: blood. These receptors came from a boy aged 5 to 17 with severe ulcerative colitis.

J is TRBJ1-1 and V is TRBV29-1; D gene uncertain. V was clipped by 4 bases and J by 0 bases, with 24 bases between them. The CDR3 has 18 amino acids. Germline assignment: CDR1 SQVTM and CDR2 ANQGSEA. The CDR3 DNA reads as TGCAGCGTTGTGTATGATCATCCAAAACAGAGCATGAACACTGAAGCTTTCTTT. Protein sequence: CSVVYDHPKQSMNTEAFF. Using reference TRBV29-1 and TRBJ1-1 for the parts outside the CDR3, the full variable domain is SAVISQKPSRDICQRGTSLTIQCQVDSQVTMMFWYRQQPGQSLTLIATANQGSEATYESGFVIDKFPISRPNLTFSTLTVSNMSPEDSSIYLCSVVYDHPKQSMNTEAFFGQGTRLTVV.

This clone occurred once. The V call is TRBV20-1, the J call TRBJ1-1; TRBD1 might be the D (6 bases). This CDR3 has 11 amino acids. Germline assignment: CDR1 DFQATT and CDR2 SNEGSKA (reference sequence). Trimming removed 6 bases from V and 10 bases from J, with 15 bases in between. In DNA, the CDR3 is TGCAGTGCGACAGGTGCTCCGGGAGCTTTCTTT. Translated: CSATGAPGAFF.

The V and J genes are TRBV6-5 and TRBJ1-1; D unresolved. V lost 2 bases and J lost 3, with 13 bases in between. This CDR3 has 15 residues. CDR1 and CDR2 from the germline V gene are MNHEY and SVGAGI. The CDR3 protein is CASSYEHGMDTEAFF. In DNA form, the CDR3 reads TGTGCCAGCAGTTACGAACACGGGATGGACACTGAAGCTTTCTTT.

The CDR3 DNA is TGCAGCGTTCGGACAGATCAAGAGACCCAGTACTTC. This encodes CSVRTDQETQYF. The chain carries TRBV29-1 and TRBJ2-5; tentatively, D is TRBD1 (6 bases). V lost 5 bases and J 2 bases, leaving 9 bases between the germline ends. Germline lookup yields CDR1 SQVTM and CDR2 ANQGSEA. CDR3 size: 12 residues.

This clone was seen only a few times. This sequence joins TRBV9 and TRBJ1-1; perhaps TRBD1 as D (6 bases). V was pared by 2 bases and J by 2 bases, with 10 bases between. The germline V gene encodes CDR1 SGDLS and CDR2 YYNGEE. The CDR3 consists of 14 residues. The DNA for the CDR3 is TGTGCCAGCAGCGTTACAGGGACAAACACTGAAGCTTTCTTT. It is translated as CASSVTGTNTEAFF.

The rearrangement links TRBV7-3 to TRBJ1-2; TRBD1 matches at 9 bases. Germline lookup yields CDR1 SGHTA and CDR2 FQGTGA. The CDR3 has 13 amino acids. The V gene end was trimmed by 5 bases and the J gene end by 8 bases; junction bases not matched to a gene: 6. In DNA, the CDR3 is TGTGCCAGCAGCCCCACAGGGACAGGGGGCTACACCTTC. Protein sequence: CASSPTGTGGYTF. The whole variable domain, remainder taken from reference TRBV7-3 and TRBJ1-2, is GAGVSQTPSNKVTEKGKYVELRCDPISGHTALYWYRQSLGQGPEFLIYFQGTGAADDSGLPNDRFFAVRPEGSVSTLKIQRTERGDSAVYLCASSPTGTGGYTFGSGTRLTVV.

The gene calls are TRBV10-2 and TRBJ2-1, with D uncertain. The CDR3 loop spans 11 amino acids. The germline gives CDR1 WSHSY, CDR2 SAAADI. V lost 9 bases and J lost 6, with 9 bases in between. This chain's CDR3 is CASSLTNEQFF. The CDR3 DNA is TGCGCCAGTTCCCTGACCAATGAGCAGTTCTTC.

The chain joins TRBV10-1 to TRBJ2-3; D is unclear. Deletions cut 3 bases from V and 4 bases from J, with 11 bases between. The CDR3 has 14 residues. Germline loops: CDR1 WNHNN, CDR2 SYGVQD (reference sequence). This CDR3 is CASSDRWLPDTQYF. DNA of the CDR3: TGCGCCAGCAGTGATCGTTGGTTACCAGATACGCAGTATTTT.

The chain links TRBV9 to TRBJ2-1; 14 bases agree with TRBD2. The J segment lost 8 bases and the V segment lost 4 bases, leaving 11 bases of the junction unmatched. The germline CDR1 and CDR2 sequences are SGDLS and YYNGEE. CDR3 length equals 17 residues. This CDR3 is CASSLGLAGGLGDEQFF. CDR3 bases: TGTGCCAGCAGCCTAGGACTAGCGGGAGGCTTAGGGGATGAGCAGTTCTTC.

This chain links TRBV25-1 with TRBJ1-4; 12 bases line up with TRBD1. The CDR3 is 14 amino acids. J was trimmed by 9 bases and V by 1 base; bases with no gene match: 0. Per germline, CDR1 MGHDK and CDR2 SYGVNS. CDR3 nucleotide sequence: TGTGCCAGCAGTGAATGGGACAGGGGGCAAAAACTGTTTTTT. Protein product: CASSEWDRGQKLFF.

As DNA, the CDR3 is TGTGCCAGCAGTTCCGGGACAGATCTCTACAATGAGCAGTTCTTC. Encoded protein: CASSSGTDLYNEQFF. The chain couples TRBV6-6 to TRBJ2-1, with TRBD1 matching 7 bases. Germline loops: CDR1 MNHNY, CDR2 SVGAGI (reference sequence). The CDR3 totals 15 residues. The ends lost 4 bases at V and 3 bases at J; junction bases unmatched: 6.

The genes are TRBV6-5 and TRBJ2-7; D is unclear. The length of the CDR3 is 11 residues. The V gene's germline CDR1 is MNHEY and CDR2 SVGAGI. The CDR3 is CAAWDFYEQYF. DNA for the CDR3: TGTGCGGCGTGGGATTTCTACGAGCAGTACTTC.

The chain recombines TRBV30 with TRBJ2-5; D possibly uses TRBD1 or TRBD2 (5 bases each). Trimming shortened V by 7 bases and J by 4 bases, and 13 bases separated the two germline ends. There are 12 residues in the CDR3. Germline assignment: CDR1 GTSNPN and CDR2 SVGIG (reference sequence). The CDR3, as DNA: TGTGCCTTCGGGGCGATATTAGAGACCCAGTACTTC. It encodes CAFGAILETQYF.

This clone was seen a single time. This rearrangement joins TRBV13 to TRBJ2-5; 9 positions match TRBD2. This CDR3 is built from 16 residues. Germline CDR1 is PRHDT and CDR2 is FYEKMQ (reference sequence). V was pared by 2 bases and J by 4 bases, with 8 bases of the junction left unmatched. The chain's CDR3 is CASSLIAGAKLETQYF. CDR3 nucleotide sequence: TGTGCCAGCAGCTTAATAGCGGGAGCGAAATTAGAGACCCAGTACTTC.

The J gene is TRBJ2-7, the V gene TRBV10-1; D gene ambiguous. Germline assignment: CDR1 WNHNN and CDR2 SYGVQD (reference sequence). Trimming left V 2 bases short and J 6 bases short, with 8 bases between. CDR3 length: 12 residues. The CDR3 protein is CASSEGVSEQYF. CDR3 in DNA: TGCGCCAGCAGTGAGGGGGTGTCCGAGCAGTACTTC.

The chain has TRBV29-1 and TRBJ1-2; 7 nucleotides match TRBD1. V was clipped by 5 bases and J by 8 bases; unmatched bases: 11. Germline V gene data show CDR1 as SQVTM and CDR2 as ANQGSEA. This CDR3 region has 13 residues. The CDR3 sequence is CSVHPGTEEGYTF. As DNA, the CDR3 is TGCAGCGTTCACCCCGGGACAGAGGAAGGCTACACCTTC.

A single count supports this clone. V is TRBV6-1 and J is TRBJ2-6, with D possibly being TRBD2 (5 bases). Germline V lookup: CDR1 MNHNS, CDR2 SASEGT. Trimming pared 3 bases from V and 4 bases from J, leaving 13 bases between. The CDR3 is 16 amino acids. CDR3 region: CASSDRGGSGANVLTF. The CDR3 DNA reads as TGTGCCAGCAGTGACCGTGGAGGCTCCGGGGCCAACGTCCTGACTTTC.

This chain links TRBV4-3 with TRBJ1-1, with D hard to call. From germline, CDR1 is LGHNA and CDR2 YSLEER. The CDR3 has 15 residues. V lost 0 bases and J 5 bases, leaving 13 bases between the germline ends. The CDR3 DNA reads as TGCGCCAGCAGCCAAGATCTTAACCCGGGGACTGAAGCTTTCTTT. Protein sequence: CASSQDLNPGTEAFF.

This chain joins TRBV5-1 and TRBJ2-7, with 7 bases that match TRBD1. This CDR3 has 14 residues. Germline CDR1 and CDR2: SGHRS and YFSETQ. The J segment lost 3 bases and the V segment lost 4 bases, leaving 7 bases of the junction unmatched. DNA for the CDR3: TGCGCCAGCAGCCTGTACTGGGACAGCTACGAGCAGTACTTC. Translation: CASSLYWDSYEQYF.

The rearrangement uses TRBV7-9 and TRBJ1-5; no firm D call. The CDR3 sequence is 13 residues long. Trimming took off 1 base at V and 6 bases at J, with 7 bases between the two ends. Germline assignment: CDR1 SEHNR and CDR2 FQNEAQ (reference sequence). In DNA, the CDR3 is TGTGCCAGCAGCTTAGATGGTTTTCAGCCCCAGCATTTT. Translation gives CASSLDGFQPQHF.